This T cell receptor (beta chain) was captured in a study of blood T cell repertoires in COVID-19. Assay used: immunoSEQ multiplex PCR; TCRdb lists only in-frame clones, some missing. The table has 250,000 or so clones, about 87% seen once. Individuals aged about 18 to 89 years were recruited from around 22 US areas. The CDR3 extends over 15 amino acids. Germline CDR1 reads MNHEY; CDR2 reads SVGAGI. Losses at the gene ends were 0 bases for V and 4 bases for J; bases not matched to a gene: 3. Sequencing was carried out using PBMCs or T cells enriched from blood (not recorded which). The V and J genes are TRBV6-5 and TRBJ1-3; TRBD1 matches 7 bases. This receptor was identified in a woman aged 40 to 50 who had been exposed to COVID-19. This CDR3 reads CASSYSDRVGNTIYF. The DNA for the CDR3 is TGTGCCAGCAGTTACTCAGACAGGGTCGGAAACACCATATATTTT.